Below, 9 T cell receptor beta chains from the same sample are listed, as sequenced in a study of control samples from healthy donors and cancer patients (dated by TCRdb to the early 2020s). Libraries were built with the immunoSEQ multiplex PCR assay. Drawn from immuneACCESS, this table holds only the in-frame rearrangements with V and J called that TCRdb kept. Clones are partly lost; checked studies trace under half to an unresolved V gene and leave the rest unexplained. Across this sample there are some 200,000 clones, with around 94% seen only once. Roughly 1.6% of the sample is in the top ten clones. The sequenced sample was blood. The receptor source for this set is a man between 50 and 59 years old in good health.

The chain links TRBV10-3 to TRBJ1-2; D unclear. The CDR3 runs to 9 residues. The V gene lost 5 bases and the J gene lost 8 bases, with 3 bases spanning the gap. Germline V lookup: CDR1 ENHRY, CDR2 SYGVKD. The DNA of the CDR3 is TGTGCCATCAGTTGGGGCTACACCTTC. Its translation is CAISWGYTF.

The rearrangement joins TRBV29-1 to TRBJ1-2; 7 positions match TRBD1. The CDR3 is 16 amino acids. CDR1 and CDR2 from the germline V gene are SQVTM and ANQGSEA. J gave up 4 bases and V 1 base, and 12 bases lay outside the gene matches. For the CDR3, the DNA is TGCAGCGTTGAAGGACTTGACAGGGAGGGGCTCTATGGCTACACCTTC. This codes for CSVEGLDREGLYGYTF.

The chain combines TRBV19 with TRBJ1-6; D remains ambiguous. Germline lookup yields CDR1 LNHDA and CDR2 SQIVND (reference sequence). The CDR3 consists of 12 residues. V lost 5 bases, J lost 7 bases, and 6 bases lay in between. The CDR3 is CASSRGNSPLHF. The DNA of the CDR3 is TGTGCCAGTAGTCGTGGGAATTCACCCCTCCACTTT. Full variable domain (remainder filled in from reference TRBV19 and TRBJ1-6): DGGITQSPKYLFRKEGQNVTLSCEQNLNHDAMYWYRQDPGQGLRLIYYSQIVNDFQKGDIAEGYSVSREKKESFPLTVTSAQKNPTAFYLCASSRGNSPLHFGNGTRLTVT.

V gene TRBV24-1 combines with J gene TRBJ2-2, with 7 nucleotides matching TRBD1. The CDR3 is made up of 15 amino acids. V lost 6 bases, J lost 2 bases, and 5 bases stayed unmatched. Per germline, CDR1 KGHDR and CDR2 SFDVKD. CDR3 sequence (DNA): TGTGCCACCAGTACAGGGGCCCTTAACACCGGGGAGCTGTTTTTT. Amino acid sequence: CATSTGALNTGELFF.

CDR3 sequence reads: CASRRTGTNEKLFF. For the CDR3, the DNA is TGCGCCAGCAGAAGGACAGGGACTAATGAAAAACTGTTTTTT. The chain uses TRBV10-2 and TRBJ1-4; 8 bases agree with TRBD1. The CDR3 runs to 14 residues. Trimming took 6 bases from V and 2 from J; bases not matched to a gene: 2. The germline CDR1 and CDR2 sequences are WSHSY and SAAADI.

V is TRBV29-1 and J is TRBJ2-1, with TRBD1 matching 7 bases. Per the germline V gene, CDR1 is SQVTM and CDR2 is ANQGSEA. CDR3 size: 12 residues. Unmatched junction bases numbered 6, after V lost 5 bases and J lost 8 bases. The CDR3 sequence: CSVYRGRDEQFF. CDR3 sequence (DNA): TGCAGCGTTTACAGGGGCAGGGATGAGCAGTTCTTC.

This rearrangement joins TRBV6-1 to TRBJ2-1, with a weak D call TRBD2 (6 bases). V lost 2 bases and J 6 bases, leaving 20 bases between the germline ends. The germline gives CDR1 MNHNS, CDR2 SASEGT. The CDR3 is 17 amino acids. This CDR3 is CASSEWGVKGALNEQFF. The CDR3 DNA sequence: TGTGCCAGCAGTGAATGGGGGGTAAAAGGGGCCCTCAATGAGCAGTTCTTC.

The chain joins TRBV12-5 to TRBJ1-1, with 7 bases fitting TRBD1. Trimming at V came to 6 bases and at J to 0 bases, leaving 7 bases not matched to a gene. The CDR3 extends over 15 amino acids. Looked up from germline, CDR1 is LGHNT and CDR2 is FRNRAP. The CDR3 loop is CASGRQGPMNTEAFF. CDR3 DNA sequence: TGTGCTAGTGGCCGACAGGGACCCATGAACACTGAAGCTTTCTTT.

The chain has TRBV6-2 or TRBV6-3 and TRBJ2-5; D gene unclear. The V end lost 5 bases, the J end lost 3 bases, and 4 bases lay between the germline ends. This CDR3 is built from 11 residues. Germline CDR1 reads MNHEY; CDR2 reads SVGEGT. CDR3 sequence reads: CASSREETQYF. Written as DNA, the CDR3 is TGTGCCAGCAGTAGAGAAGAGACCCAGTACTTC.